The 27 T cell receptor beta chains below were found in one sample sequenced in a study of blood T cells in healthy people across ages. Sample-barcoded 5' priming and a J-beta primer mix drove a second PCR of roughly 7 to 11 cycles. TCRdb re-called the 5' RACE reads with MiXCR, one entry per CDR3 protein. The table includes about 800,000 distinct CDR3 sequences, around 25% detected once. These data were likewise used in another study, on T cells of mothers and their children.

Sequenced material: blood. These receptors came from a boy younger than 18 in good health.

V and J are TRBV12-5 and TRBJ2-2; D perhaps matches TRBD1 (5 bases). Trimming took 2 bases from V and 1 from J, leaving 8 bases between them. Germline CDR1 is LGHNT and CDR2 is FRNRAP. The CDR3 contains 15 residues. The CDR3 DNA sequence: TGTGCTAGTGGTTTGTGGCAGGGGAACACCGGGGAGCTGTTTTTT. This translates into CASGLWQGNTGELFF.

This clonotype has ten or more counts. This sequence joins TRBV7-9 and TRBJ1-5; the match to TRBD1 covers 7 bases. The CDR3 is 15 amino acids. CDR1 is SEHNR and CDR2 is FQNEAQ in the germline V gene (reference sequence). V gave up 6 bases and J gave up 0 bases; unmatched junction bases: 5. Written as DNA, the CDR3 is TGTGCCAGCAGTTCAACAGGGGATAGCAATCAGCCCCAGCATTTT. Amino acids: CASSSTGDSNQPQHF.

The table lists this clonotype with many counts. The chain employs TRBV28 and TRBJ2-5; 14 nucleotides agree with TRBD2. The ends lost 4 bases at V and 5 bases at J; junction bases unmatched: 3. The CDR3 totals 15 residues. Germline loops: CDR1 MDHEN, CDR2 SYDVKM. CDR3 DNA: TGTGCCAGCAGTTCCGGGACTAGCGGGAGTGAGACCCAGTACTTC. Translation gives CASSSGTSGSETQYF.

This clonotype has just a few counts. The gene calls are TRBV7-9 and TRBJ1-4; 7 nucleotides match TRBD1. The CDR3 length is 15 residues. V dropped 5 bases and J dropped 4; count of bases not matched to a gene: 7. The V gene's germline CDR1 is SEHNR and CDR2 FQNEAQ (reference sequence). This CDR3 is CASSHRDSHNEKLFF. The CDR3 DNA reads TGTGCCAGCAGCCACCGGGACAGCCATAATGAAAAACTGTTTTTT.

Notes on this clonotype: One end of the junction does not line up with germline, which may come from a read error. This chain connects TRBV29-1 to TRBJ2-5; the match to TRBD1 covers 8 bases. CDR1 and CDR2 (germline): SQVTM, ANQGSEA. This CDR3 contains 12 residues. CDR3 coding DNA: TGCAGCATTGACAGGGGCCAAGAGACCCAGTACTTT. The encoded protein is CSIDRGQETQYF.

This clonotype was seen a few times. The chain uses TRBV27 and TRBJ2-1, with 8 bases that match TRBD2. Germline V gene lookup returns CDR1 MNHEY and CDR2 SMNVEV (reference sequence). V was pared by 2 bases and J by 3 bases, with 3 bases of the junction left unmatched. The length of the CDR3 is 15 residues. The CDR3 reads CASSLTTSVYNEQFF. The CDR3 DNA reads TGTGCCAGCAGTTTAACGACTAGCGTCTACAATGAGCAGTTCTTC.

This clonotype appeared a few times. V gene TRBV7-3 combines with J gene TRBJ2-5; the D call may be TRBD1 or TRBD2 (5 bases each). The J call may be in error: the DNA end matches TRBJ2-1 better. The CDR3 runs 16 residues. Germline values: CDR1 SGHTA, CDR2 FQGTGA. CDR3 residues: CASSLTFPSGHNEQFF. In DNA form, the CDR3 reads TGTGCCAGCAGCTTAACTTTCCCCTCGGGGCACAATGAGCAGTTCTTC.

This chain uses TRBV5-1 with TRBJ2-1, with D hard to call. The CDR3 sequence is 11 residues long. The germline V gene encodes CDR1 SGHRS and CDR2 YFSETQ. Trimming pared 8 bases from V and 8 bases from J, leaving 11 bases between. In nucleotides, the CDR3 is TGCGCCAGTTCCGCCGAGGATGAGCAGTTCTTC. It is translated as CASSAEDEQFF.

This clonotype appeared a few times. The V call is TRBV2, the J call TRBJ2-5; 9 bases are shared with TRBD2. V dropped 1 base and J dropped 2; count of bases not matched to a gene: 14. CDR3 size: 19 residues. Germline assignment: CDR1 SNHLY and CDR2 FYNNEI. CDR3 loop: CASSEEGGLARGIQETQYF. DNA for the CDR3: TGTGCCAGCAGTGAAGAAGGAGGACTAGCGAGGGGAATACAAGAGACCCAGTACTTC.

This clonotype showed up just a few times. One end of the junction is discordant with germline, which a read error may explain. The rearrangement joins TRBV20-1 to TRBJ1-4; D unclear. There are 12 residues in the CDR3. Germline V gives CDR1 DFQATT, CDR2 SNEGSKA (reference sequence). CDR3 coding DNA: TGCAGTGCTGGTCGGACTAGTGAAAAACTGTTTTTT. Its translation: CSAGRTSEKLFF.

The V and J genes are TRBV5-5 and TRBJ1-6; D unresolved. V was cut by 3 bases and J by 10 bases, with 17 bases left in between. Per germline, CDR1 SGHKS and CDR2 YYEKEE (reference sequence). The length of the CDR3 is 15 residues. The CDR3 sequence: CASSSSTAGGSPLHF. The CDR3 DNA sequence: TGTGCCAGCAGCTCGTCTACAGCGGGTGGGTCACCCCTCCACTTT. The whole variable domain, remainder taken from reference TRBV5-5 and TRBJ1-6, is DAGVTQSPTHLIKTRGQQVTLRCSPISGHKSVSWYQQVLGQGPQFIFQYYEKEERGRGNFPDRFSARQFPNYSSELNVNALLLGDSALYLCASSSSTAGGSPLHFGNGTRLTVT.

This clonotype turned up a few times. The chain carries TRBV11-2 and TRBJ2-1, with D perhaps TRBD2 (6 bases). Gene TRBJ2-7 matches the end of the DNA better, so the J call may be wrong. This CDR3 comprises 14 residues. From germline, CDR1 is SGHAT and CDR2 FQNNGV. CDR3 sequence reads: CASSLDPLAGEQYF. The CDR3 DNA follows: TGTGCCAGCAGCTTAGATCCACTAGCAGGCGAGCAGTACTTC.

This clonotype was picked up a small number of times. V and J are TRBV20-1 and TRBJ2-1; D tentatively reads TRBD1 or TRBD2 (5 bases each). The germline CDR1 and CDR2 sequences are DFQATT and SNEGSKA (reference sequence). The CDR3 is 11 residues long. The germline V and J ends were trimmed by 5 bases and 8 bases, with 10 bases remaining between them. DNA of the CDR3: TGCAGTGCTCCCCGAGGGGATGAGCAGTTCTTC. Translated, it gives CSAPRGDEQFF.

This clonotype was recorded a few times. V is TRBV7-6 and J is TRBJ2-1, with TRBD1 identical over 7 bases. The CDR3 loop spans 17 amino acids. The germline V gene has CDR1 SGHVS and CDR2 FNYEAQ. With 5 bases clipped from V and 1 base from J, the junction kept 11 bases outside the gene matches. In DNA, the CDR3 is TGTGCCAGCAGCCCCGGGACAGCGCCAAAGTCCTACAATGAGCAGTTCTTC. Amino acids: CASSPGTAPKSYNEQFF.

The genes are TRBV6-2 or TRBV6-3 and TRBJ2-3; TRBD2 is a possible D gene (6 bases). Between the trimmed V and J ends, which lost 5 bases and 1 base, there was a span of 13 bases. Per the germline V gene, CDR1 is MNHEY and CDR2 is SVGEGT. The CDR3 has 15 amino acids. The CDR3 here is CASSPGGIRTDTQYF. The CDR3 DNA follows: TGTGCCAGCAGTCCCGGCGGGATTCGCACAGATACGCAGTATTTT.

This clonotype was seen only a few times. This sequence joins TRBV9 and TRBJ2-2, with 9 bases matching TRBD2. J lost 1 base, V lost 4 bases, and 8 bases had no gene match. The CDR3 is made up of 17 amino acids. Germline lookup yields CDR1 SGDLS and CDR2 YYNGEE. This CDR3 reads CASSSSGVSWNTGELFF. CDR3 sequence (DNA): TGTGCCAGCAGCTCTAGCGGGGTTTCTTGGAACACCGGGGAGCTGTTTTTT.

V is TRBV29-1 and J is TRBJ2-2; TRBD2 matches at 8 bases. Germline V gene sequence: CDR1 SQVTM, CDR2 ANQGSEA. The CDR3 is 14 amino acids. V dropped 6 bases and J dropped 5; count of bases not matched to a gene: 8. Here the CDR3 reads CSVGAGEGTGELFF. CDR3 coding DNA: TGCAGCGTGGGAGCGGGAGAGGGAACCGGGGAGCTGTTTTTT.

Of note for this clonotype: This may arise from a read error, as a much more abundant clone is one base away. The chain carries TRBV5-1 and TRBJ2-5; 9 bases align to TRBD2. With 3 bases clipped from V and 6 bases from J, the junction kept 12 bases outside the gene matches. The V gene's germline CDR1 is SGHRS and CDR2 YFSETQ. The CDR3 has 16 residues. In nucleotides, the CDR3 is TGCGCCAGCAGCTCAATAGCGGGGGCCTCGGGACAGACCCAGTACTTC. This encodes CASSSIAGASGQTQYF.

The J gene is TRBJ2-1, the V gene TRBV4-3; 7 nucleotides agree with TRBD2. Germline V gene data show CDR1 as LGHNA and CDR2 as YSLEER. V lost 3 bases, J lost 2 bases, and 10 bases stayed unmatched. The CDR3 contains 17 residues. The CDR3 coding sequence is TGCGCCAGCAGCCAGAGCACTAGCGTCCTAACCTACAATGAGCAGTTCTTC. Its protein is CASSQSTSVLTYNEQFF.

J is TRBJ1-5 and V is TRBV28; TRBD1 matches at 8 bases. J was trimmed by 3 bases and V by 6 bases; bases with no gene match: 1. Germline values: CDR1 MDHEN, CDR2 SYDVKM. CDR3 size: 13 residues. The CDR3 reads CASRGQDNQPQHF. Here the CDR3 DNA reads TGTGCCAGCAGGGGACAGGACAATCAGCCCCAGCATTTT.

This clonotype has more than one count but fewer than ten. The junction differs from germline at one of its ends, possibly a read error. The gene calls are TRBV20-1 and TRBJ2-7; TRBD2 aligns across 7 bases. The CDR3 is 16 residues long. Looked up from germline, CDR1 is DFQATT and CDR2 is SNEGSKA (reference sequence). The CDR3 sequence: CSARAPLAPRAYGQYF. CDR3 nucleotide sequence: TGCAGTGCTAGAGCCCCACTAGCGCCGCGGGCCTACGGGCAGTACTTC.

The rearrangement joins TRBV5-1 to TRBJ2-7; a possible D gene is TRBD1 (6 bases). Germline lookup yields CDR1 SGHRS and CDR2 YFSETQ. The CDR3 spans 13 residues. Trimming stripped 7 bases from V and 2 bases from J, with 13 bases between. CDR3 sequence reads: CASRLDRTYEQYF. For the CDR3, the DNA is TGCGCCAGCCGACTGGACAGAACCTACGAGCAGTACTTC. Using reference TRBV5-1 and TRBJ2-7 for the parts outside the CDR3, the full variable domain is KAGVTQTPRYLIKTRGQQVTLSCSPISGHRSVSWYQQTPGQGLQFLFEYFSETQRNKGNFPGRFSGRQFSNSRSEMNVSTLELGDSALYLCASRLDRTYEQYFGPGTRLTVT.

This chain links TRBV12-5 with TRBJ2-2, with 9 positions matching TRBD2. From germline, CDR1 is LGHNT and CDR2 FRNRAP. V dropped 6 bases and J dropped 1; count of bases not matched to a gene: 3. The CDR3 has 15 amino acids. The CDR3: CASGPSGKNTGELFF. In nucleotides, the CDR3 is TGTGCTAGTGGACCTAGCGGGAAGAACACCGGGGAGCTGTTTTTT. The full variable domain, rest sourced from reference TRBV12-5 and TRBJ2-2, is DARVTQTPRHKVTEMGQEVTMRCQPILGHNTVFWYRQTMMQGLELLAYFRNRAPLDDSGMPKDRFSAEMPDATLATLKIQPSEPRDSAVYFCASGPSGKNTGELFFGEGSRLTVL.

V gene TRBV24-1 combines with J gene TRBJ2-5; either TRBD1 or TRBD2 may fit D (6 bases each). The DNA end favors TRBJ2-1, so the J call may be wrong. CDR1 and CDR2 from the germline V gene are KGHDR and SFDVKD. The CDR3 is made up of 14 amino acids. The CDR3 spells CATSDFLGGAGQFF. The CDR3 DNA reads TGTGCCACCAGTGATTTTTTGGGGGGCGCCGGGCAGTTCTTC.

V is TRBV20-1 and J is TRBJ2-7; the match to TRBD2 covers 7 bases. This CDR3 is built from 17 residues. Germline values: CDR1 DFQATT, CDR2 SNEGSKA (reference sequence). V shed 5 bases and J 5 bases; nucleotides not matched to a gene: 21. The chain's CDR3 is CSAPVSGTRWGGHEQYF. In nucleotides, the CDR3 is TGCAGTGCTCCCGTGTCAGGGACCCGCTGGGGGGGACACGAGCAGTACTTC.

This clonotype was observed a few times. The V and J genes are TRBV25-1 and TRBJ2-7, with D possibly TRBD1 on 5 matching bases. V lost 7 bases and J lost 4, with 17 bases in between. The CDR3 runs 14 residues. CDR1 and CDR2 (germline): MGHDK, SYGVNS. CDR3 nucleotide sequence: TGTGCCAGCATCCCACAGGCGCCACCATACGAGCAGTACTTC. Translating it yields CASIPQAPPYEQYF.

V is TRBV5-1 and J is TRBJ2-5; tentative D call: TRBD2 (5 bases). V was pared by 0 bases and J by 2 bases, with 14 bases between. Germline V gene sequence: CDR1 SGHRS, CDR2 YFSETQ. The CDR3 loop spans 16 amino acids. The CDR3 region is CASSLEVIWRQETQYF. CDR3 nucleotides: TGCGCCAGCAGCTTGGAGGTGATATGGAGGCAAGAGACCCAGTACTTC.